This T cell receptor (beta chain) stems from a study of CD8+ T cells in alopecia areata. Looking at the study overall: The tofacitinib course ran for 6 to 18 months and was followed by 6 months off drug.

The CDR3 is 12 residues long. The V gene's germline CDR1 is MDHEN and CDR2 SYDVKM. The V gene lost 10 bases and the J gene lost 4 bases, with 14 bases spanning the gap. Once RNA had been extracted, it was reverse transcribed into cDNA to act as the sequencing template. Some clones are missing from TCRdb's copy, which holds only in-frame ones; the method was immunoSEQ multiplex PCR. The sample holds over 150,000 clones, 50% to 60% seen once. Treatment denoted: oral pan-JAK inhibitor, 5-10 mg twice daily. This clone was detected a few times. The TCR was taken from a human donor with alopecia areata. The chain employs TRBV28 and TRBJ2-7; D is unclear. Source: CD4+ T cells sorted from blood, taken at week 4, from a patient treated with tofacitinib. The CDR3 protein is CATCGLPYEQYF. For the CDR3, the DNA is TGTGCCACCTGTGGTCTACCGTACGAGCAGTACTTC.